The clone carrying this TCR beta chain was seen at least ten times. The same CDR3 can be traced to other DNA sequences in this sample. Assignment of participants to cohorts was predicated upon participant-reported clinical history. TCRdb's copy holds only in-frame clones and misses some; the assay was immunoSEQ multiplex PCR. The sample yields 110,000 to 150,000 clones, about 80% seen once. This record belongs to a study of blood T cell repertoires in COVID-19. The ends were cut back, 5 bases at V and 1 base at J, with 9 bases in the middle. The CDR3 runs 14 residues. CDR1 and CDR2 (germline): SEHNR, FQNEAQ (reference sequence).

This TCR was sampled from a woman aged 45 to 65 who had recovered from COVID-19. The sequencing sample was made of PBMCs or T cells enriched from blood (not recorded which). The gene calls are TRBV7-9 and TRBJ1-5; weak D call: TRBD1 (6 bases). In DNA, the CDR3 is TGTGCCAGCAGCCGGGACATCAGCAATCAGCCCCAGCATTTT. As protein: CASSRDISNQPQHF.